This passage covers 6 T cell receptor beta chains from one sample sequenced in a study of OX40 agonist ivuxolimab in advanced cancers. Produced via immunoSEQ multiplex PCR; TCRdb's table is partial and in-frame only. The data contain over 55,000 clones, about 90% of them seen just once; the ten biggest clones take up about 14%. The sequenced sample was CD4+ or CD8+ T cells sorted from blood, obtained in a trial of the OX40 agonist ivuxolimab. Receptor source: an adult with an advanced solid tumor such as melanoma, head and neck, liver or kidney cancer.

The CDR3 here is CASSLRQTTNEKLFF. For the CDR3, the DNA is TGCGCCAGCAGCTTGCGGCAGACAACTAATGAAAAACTGTTTTTT. The V gene is TRBV5-1, the J gene TRBJ1-4; no clear D. The CDR3 loop spans 15 amino acids. The germline V gene has CDR1 SGHRS and CDR2 YFSETQ. V lost 1 base and J 0 bases, leaving 7 bases between the germline ends.

This rearrangement joins TRBV6-6 to TRBJ2-7; 9 positions match TRBD2. V was clipped by 0 bases and J by 4 bases; unmatched bases: 4. This CDR3 is built from 15 residues. The germline V gene has CDR1 MNHNY and CDR2 SVGAGI (reference sequence). The CDR3, as DNA: TGTGCCAGCAGTTACTCCCGAGCGGGGGGATACGAGCAGTACTTC. Its translation: CASSYSRAGGYEQYF.

This clone has a single count. The chain employs TRBV10-1 and TRBJ1-2; possible D gene TRBD1, 6 bases. Germline V gives CDR1 WNHNN, CDR2 SYGVQD (reference sequence). V was clipped by 8 bases and J by 9 bases, with 19 bases between them. The CDR3 is 13 amino acids. This CDR3 is CASGNGDTGRYTF. In DNA, the CDR3 is TGCGCCAGCGGAAATGGGGACACGGGTCGCTACACCTTC.

This clone was counted a few times. The J gene is TRBJ1-1, the V gene TRBV18, with TRBD1 identical over 7 bases. The CDR3 sequence is 16 residues long. Germline V lookup: CDR1 KGHSH, CDR2 LQKENI. V shed 2 bases, J shed 2 bases, and the junction held 8 bases outside the gene matches. CDR3 residues: CASSPSGTARNTEAFF. Here the CDR3 DNA reads TGTGCCAGCTCACCATCCGGGACAGCTAGAAACACTGAAGCTTTCTTT.

This clone appeared a few times. V is TRBV5-1 and J is TRBJ2-5; TRBD1 or TRBD2 may be the D gene (6 bases each). This CDR3 spans 15 amino acids. The germline gives CDR1 SGHRS, CDR2 YFSETQ. Trimming removed 4 bases at V and 5 bases at J, with 18 bases between. The DNA of the CDR3 is TGCGCCAGCAGCACTCGTGGGGGGCATGTTGAGACCCAGTACTTC. Its translation: CASSTRGGHVETQYF.

V is TRBV28 and J is TRBJ2-3, with 13 bases fitting TRBD2. This CDR3 region has 15 residues. Germline lookup yields CDR1 MDHEN and CDR2 SYDVKM. Germline trimming cut 6 bases from V and 8 bases from J; bases unmatched to any gene: 8. This chain's CDR3 is CASRGPGLAGLTQYF. DNA of the CDR3: TGTGCCAGCAGGGGACCGGGACTAGCGGGACTTACGCAGTATTTT.